What follows describes a single T cell receptor beta chain. The conserved final phenylalanine or tryptophan is absent from the CDR3, which likely points to a read error. Every patient underwent thyroid surgery untreated. The sample is drawn from a study of metastatic and nonmetastatic thyroid tumors. V shed 4 bases and J 5 bases; nucleotides not matched to a gene: 7. This CDR3 is 15 amino acids long. Original methodology: The distant-metastasis classifier for papillary thyroid cancer was built from CDR3 differences across clinicopathological groups. TCRdb re-clonotyped the PCR reads via MiXCR. The V and J calls reflect TCRdb's pipeline rather than the authors' work. The table includes about 16,000 clones, around 23% detected once.

Sequenced material: adjacent normal tissue. The clonotype was recovered from a female donor with papillary thyroid cancer or a benign thyroid nodule (not recorded which). Some clones in this sample may be carry-over from other donors' samples. This sequence joins TRBV12-3 or TRBV12-4 and TRBJ2-7; 11 bases are a match to TRBD1. The CDR3 region has the DNA TGTGCCAGCAGTTCGCGGACAGGGGGCAGGGACGAGCAGTACTCC. It codes for CASSSRTGGRDEQYS.